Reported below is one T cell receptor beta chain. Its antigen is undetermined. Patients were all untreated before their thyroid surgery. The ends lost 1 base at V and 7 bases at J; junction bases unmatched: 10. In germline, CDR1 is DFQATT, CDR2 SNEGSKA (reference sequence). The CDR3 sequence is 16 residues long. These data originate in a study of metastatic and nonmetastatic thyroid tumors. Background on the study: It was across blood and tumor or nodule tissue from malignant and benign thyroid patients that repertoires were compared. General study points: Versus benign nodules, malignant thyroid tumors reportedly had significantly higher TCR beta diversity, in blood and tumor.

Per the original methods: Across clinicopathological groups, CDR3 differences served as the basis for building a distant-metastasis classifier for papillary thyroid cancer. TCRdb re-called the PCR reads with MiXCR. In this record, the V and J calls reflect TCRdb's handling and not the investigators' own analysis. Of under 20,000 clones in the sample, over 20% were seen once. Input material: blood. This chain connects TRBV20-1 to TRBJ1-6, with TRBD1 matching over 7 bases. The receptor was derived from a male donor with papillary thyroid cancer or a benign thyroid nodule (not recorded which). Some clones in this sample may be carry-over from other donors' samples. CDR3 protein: CSARVFVSGQNSPLHF. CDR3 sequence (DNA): TGCAGTGCTAGAGTCTTTGTTTCGGGACAGAATTCACCCCTCCACTTT.